Shown below are 30 T cell receptor beta chains from a single sample sequenced in a study of T cells after yellow fever vaccination. MiXCR was run by TCRdb on the 5' RACE reads, yielding one entry per CDR3 protein. The sample yields 250,000 or so distinct CDR3 sequences, 6.9% seen once. The material was CD4+ T cells sorted from PBMCs, obtained 15 days after the yellow fever booster vaccination. Receptors originate from a man aged 25-45 years who received the YFV17D yellow fever vaccine.

The chain links TRBV5-5 to TRBJ2-5; 8 nucleotides align to TRBD1. The junction had 6 bases not matched to a gene; V was cut back by 7 bases and J by 4 bases. This CDR3 has 13 residues. CDR1 is SGHKS and CDR2 is YYEKEE in the germline V gene (reference sequence). CDR3 region: CASLSGTGETQYF. The CDR3 DNA sequence: TGTGCCAGCTTATCCGGGACAGGAGAGACCCAGTACTTC. The variable domain in full, completed from reference TRBV5-5 and TRBJ2-5, reads DAGVTQSPTHLIKTRGQQVTLRCSPISGHKSVSWYQQVLGQGPQFIFQYYEKEERGRGNFPDRFSARQFPNYSSELNVNALLLGDSALYLCASLSGTGETQYFGPGTRLLVL.

This clonotype was seen a handful of times. The chain carries TRBV4-3 and TRBJ2-2, with a tentative D call TRBD1 (6 bases). Germline loops: CDR1 LGHNA, CDR2 YSLEER. The V gene lost 0 bases and the J gene lost 5 bases, with 10 bases spanning the gap. This CDR3 is built from 15 residues. The CDR3 loop is CASSQETGGTGELFF. In nucleotides, the CDR3 is TGCGCCAGCAGCCAAGAGACAGGTGGAACCGGGGAGCTGTTTTTT.

In this sample, this clonotype turned up a few times. This rearrangement joins TRBV6-2 or TRBV6-3 to TRBJ1-4; D is undetermined. The CDR3 sequence is 15 residues long. Deletions cut 6 bases from V and 4 bases from J, with 15 bases between. Per germline, CDR1 MNHEY and CDR2 SVGEGT. Written as DNA, the CDR3 is TGTGCCAGCAGCTCCTCGAAAGGAGATAATGAAAAACTGTTTTTT. Protein product: CASSSSKGDNEKLFF.

The table lists this clonotype with many counts. The V and J genes are TRBV18 and TRBJ2-5; D may be TRBD2 (6 bases). Germline-derived CDR1 and CDR2 are KGHSH and LQKENI. The V gene lost 0 bases and the J gene lost 2 bases, with 10 bases spanning the gap. CDR3 length: 15 amino acids. CDR3 nucleotides: TGTGCCAGCTCACCACCGTTTAGCGGTCAAGAGACCCAGTACTTC. Translation: CASSPPFSGQETQYF. The whole variable domain, filled in from reference TRBV18 and TRBJ2-5, reads NAGVMQNPRHLVRRRGQEARLRCSPMKGHSHVYWYRQLPEEGLKFMVYLQKENIIDESGMPKERFSAEFPKEGPSILRIQQVVRGDSAAYFCASSPPFSGQETQYFGPGTRLLVL.

This clonotype was picked up many times. The CDR3 coding sequence is TGCAGTGCTAGACAGGCCGGCGGGGAGACCCAGTACTTC. Its protein product is CSARQAGGETQYF. The gene calls are TRBV20-1 and TRBJ2-5; perhaps TRBD2 as D (5 bases). The germline V and J ends were trimmed by 2 bases and 5 bases, with 12 bases remaining between them. In germline, CDR1 is DFQATT, CDR2 SNEGSKA (reference sequence). This CDR3 is built from 13 residues.

This clonotype came up many times. The gene calls are TRBV7-2 and TRBJ2-2; perhaps D is TRBD1 or TRBD2 (5 bases each). The CDR3 is made up of 13 amino acids. Germline CDR1 SGHTA, CDR2 FQGNSA. Trimming stripped 8 bases from V and 5 bases from J, with 12 bases between. CDR3 bases: TGTGCCAGCTCCGGGACGCCAACCGGGGAGCTGTTTTTT. Its protein product is CASSGTPTGELFF.

This chain links TRBV7-2 with TRBJ2-7; 7 bases fit TRBD1. CDR3 size: 14 residues. The V gene's germline CDR1 is SGHTA and CDR2 FQGNSA. V lost 0 bases and J lost 6; bases outside the gene matches: 5. As DNA, the CDR3 is TGTGCCAGCAGCTTAGCCAGGGGGAGATCCGAGCAGTACTTC. It specifies CASSLARGRSEQYF.

This clonotype was found a few times. This chain connects TRBV28 to TRBJ1-2; D is possibly TRBD1 (6 bases). CDR3 length equals 14 residues. Germline V gene data show CDR1 as MDHEN and CDR2 as SYDVKM. Trimming pared 5 bases from V and 5 bases from J, leaving 15 bases between. CDR3 sequence reads: CASSIEGGYYGYTF. CDR3 sequence (DNA): TGTGCCAGCAGTATCGAAGGGGGTTATTATGGCTACACCTTC.

Many counts were recorded for this clonotype. The rearrangement joins TRBV7-2 to TRBJ2-3; possibly TRBD2 for D (5 bases). The length of the CDR3 is 13 residues. V was shortened by 5 bases and J by 4 bases, with 10 bases between the two germline ends. The germline V gene has CDR1 SGHTA and CDR2 FQGNSA. The CDR3 loop reads CASSSGPPDTQYF. The CDR3, as DNA: TGTGCCAGCAGCAGCGGCCCTCCAGATACGCAGTATTTT. The full variable domain, completed using reference TRBV7-2 and TRBJ2-3, is GAGVSQSPSNKVTEKGKDVELRCDPISGHTALYWYRQSLGQGLEFLIYFQGNSAPDKSGLPSDRFSAERTGGSVSTLTIQRTQQEDSAVYLCASSSGPPDTQYFGPGTRLTVL.

The sample holds many counts of this clonotype. The rearrangement joins TRBV12-3 or TRBV12-4 to TRBJ1-1; the D gene is possibly TRBD1 (5 bases). V was shortened by 2 bases and J by 4 bases, with 8 bases between the two germline ends. CDR3 length: 13 amino acids. The DNA for the CDR3 is TGTGCCAGCAGTTTATCAGGGCCCACTGAAGCTTTCTTT. As protein: CASSLSGPTEAFF.

This clonotype was observed a handful of times. V gene TRBV11-2 combines with J gene TRBJ2-2; D may be TRBD2 (5 bases). The CDR3 extends over 13 amino acids. Trimming left V 6 bases short and J 6 bases short, with 11 bases between. Germline CDR1 SGHAT, CDR2 FQNNGV. CDR3 in amino acids: CASRSLAPGELFF. Written as DNA, the CDR3 is TGTGCCAGCAGATCTCTAGCTCCCGGGGAGCTGTTTTTT.

This clonotype occurred many times. J is TRBJ2-1 and V is TRBV12-3 or TRBV12-4, with 11 bases lining up with TRBD1. V lost 10 bases, J lost 5 bases, and 7 bases stayed unmatched. This CDR3 has 14 residues. This chain's CDR3 is CAIIPGQGDNEQFF. CDR3 sequence (DNA): TGTGCCATTATACCGGGACAGGGGGACAATGAGCAGTTCTTC.

V usage is TRBV15 and J usage is TRBJ2-7; a possible D gene is TRBD1 (5 bases). In germline, CDR1 is LNHNV, CDR2 YYDKDF (reference sequence). The CDR3 is 15 residues long. The V end lost 3 bases, the J end lost 2 bases, and 14 bases lay between the germline ends. CDR3 residues: CATSSSRGRPYEQYF. The CDR3 DNA is TGTGCCACCAGCAGTTCAAGGGGCCGCCCCTACGAGCAGTACTTC. The variable domain in full, with the rest retrieved from reference TRBV15 and TRBJ2-7, is DAMVIQNPRYQVTQFGKPVTLSCSQTLNHNVMYWYQQKSSQAPKLLFHYYDKDFNNEADTPDNFQSRRPNTSFCFLDIRSPGLGDTAMYLCATSSSRGRPYEQYFGPGTRLTVT.

V usage is TRBV28 and J usage is TRBJ2-7; D unresolved. Germline V lookup: CDR1 MDHEN, CDR2 SYDVKM. The CDR3 totals 13 residues. V dropped 7 bases and J dropped 7 bases, with 17 bases sitting between them. The CDR3: CASIKRPFGEQYF. DNA of the CDR3: TGTGCCAGCATAAAACGGCCCTTCGGAGAGCAGTACTTC.

This clonotype was counted only a few times. This chain joins TRBV5-1 and TRBJ1-1; D possibly corresponds to TRBD1 (6 bases). Germline loops: CDR1 SGHRS, CDR2 YFSETQ. The CDR3 spans 14 residues. The germline V and J ends were trimmed by 3 bases and 4 bases, with 13 bases remaining between them. In DNA form, the CDR3 reads TGCGCCAGCAGCTCCCAACAGGGAGTCACTGAAGCTTTCTTT. Its translation is CASSSQQGVTEAFF.

There are a few counts of this clonotype. The chain combines TRBV20-1 with TRBJ2-1; D possibly corresponds to TRBD2 (7 bases). Germline values: CDR1 DFQATT, CDR2 SNEGSKA (reference sequence). Trimming left V 1 base short and J 9 bases short, with 13 bases between. This CDR3 comprises 13 residues. DNA for the CDR3: TGCAGTGCTAGAGGGACGGGGGGCAGTGAGCAGTTCTTC. Its translation: CSARGTGGSEQFF.

Remarks on this clonotype: A much larger clone differs from this one at a single base, so this may be a read error. The genes are TRBV3-1 and TRBJ2-1; D may be TRBD1 or TRBD2 (6 bases each). Per the germline V gene, CDR1 is LGHDT and CDR2 is YNNKEL (reference sequence). This CDR3 has 15 residues. This CDR3 is CATSQEGGPSNEQFF. As DNA, the CDR3 is TGTGCCACCAGCCAAGAGGGGGGACCCTCCAATGAGCAGTTCTTC.

This clonotype was detected only a few times. V and J are TRBV29-1 and TRBJ1-2; 7 bases align to TRBD1. The V gene's germline CDR1 is SQVTM and CDR2 ANQGSEA. This CDR3 is 12 amino acids long. The trim removed 4 bases at V and 6 bases at J, leaving 5 bases unmatched. Here the CDR3 reads CSVGGGLNGYTF. For the CDR3, the DNA is TGCAGCGTTGGAGGGGGCTTAAATGGCTACACCTTC.

This clonotype was detected many times. J is TRBJ2-3 and V is TRBV29-1, with D unclear. CDR3 size: 10 residues. Germline loops: CDR1 SQVTM, CDR2 ANQGSEA. CDR3 DNA sequence: TGCAGTTCCGACACAGATACGCAGTATTTT. Translated, it gives CSSDTDTQYF.

This clonotype showed up many times. The V call is TRBV7-9, the J call TRBJ2-3; a possible D gene is TRBD2 (6 bases). The CDR3 totals 15 residues. In germline, CDR1 is SEHNR, CDR2 FQNEAQ (reference sequence). The germline V and J ends were trimmed by 3 bases and 3 bases, with 13 bases remaining between them. CDR3 in amino acids: CASSFGAGWTDTQYF. Here the CDR3 DNA reads TGTGCCAGCAGCTTCGGCGCGGGATGGACAGATACGCAGTATTTT. The full variable domain, with the rest looked up from reference TRBV7-9 and TRBJ2-3, is DTGVSQNPRHKITKRGQNVTFRCDPISEHNRLYWYRQTLGQGPEFLTYFQNEAQLEKSRLLSDRFSAERPKGSFSTLEIQRTEQGDSAMYLCASSFGAGWTDTQYFGPGTRLTVL.

The chain employs TRBV5-1 and TRBJ1-5, with unresolved D. This CDR3 is built from 14 residues. V lost 0 bases to trimming and J lost 10 bases, with 14 bases between them. The germline CDR1 and CDR2 sequences are SGHRS and YFSETQ. The CDR3 loop is CASSLEGSPQPQHF. CDR3 in DNA: TGCGCCAGCAGCTTGGAAGGTTCTCCCCAACCCCAGCATTTT.

This clonotype has a count of ten or more. The chain recombines TRBV4-2 with TRBJ1-3; D not certain. Trimming stripped 2 bases from V and 4 bases from J, with 6 bases between. Germline values: CDR1 LGHNA, CDR2 YNFKEQ. This CDR3 is built from 13 residues. The CDR3: CASSQHRGNTIYF. CDR3 DNA sequence: TGTGCCAGCAGCCAACATCGAGGAAACACCATATATTTT.

V usage is TRBV10-2 and J usage is TRBJ2-5; D is possibly TRBD1 (5 bases). CDR3 length equals 16 residues. V lost 5 bases and J lost 1, with 17 bases in between. Germline V gene lookup returns CDR1 WSHSY and CDR2 SAAADI. CDR3 nucleotide sequence: TGCGCCAGCAGTAGCTTCTCGACGGACACCCAAGAGACCCAGTACTTC. This translates into CASSSFSTDTQETQYF.

The J gene is TRBJ1-1, the V gene TRBV27; tentative D call: TRBD1 (5 bases). The CDR3 spans 15 residues. Per the germline V gene, CDR1 is MNHEY and CDR2 is SMNVEV (reference sequence). Between the trimmed V and J ends, which lost 1 base and 1 base, there was a span of 10 bases. The CDR3 sequence: CASSLWGYGNTEAFF. CDR3 sequence (DNA): TGTGCCAGCAGTTTATGGGGGTATGGGAACACTGAAGCTTTCTTT.

This clonotype has a count of ten or more. The chain carries TRBV19 and TRBJ2-5; 8 positions match TRBD2. The CDR3 spans 14 residues. The germline V gene encodes CDR1 LNHDA and CDR2 SQIVND (reference sequence). The V and J ends lost 5 bases and 4 bases, in that order; junction bases with no gene match: 6. The CDR3 loop is CASSFGTRAETQYF. The CDR3 DNA sequence: TGTGCCAGTAGTTTTGGGACTAGAGCAGAGACCCAGTACTTC.

This chain joins TRBV20-1 and TRBJ1-1, with TRBD1 matching 7 bases. CDR1 and CDR2 from the germline V gene are DFQATT and SNEGSKA (reference sequence). The V segment lost 3 bases and the J segment 4 bases; nucleotides outside the gene matches: 5. The CDR3 totals 13 residues. The CDR3 region is CSASRDRVTEAFF. DNA of the CDR3: TGCAGTGCTAGCCGCGACAGGGTCACTGAAGCTTTCTTT.

J is TRBJ2-5 and V is TRBV5-4; the D call may be TRBD1 or TRBD2 (5 bases each). This CDR3 has 15 amino acids. V gave up 0 bases and J gave up 1 base, with 10 bases separating them. Germline V CDR1 and CDR2: SGHNT, YYREEE (reference sequence). CDR3 DNA sequence: TGTGCCAGCAGCTTGGGGTGGGACGGCCAAGAGACCCAGTACTTC. Amino acids: CASSLGWDGQETQYF. Full variable domain (missing parts from reference TRBV5-4 and TRBJ2-5): ETGVTQSPTHLIKTRGQQVTLRCSSQSGHNTVSWYQQALGQGPQFIFQYYREEENGRGNFPPRFSGLQFPNYSSELNVNALELDDSALYLCASSLGWDGQETQYFGPGTRLLVL.

This clonotype was counted only a few times. The V gene is TRBV27, the J gene TRBJ2-1; no reliable D call. CDR1 is MNHEY and CDR2 is SMNVEV in the germline V gene (reference sequence). V shed 4 bases and J shed 9 bases, with 10 bases lying between them. CDR3 length: 12 residues. CDR3 sequence: CASSSLVGEQFF. The CDR3 DNA sequence: TGTGCCAGCAGTTCCCTCGTTGGTGAGCAGTTCTTC.

The sample holds many counts of this clonotype. This chain uses TRBV7-8 with TRBJ2-7; 8 bases align to TRBD2. V was pared by 2 bases and J by 3 bases, with 6 bases of the junction left unmatched. This CDR3 region has 15 residues. Germline loops: CDR1 SGHVS, CDR2 FQNEAQ. DNA of the CDR3: TGTGCCAGCAGCTTATCGAGCGGGAGTTACTACGAGCAGTACTTC. Amino acids: CASSLSSGSYYEQYF.

The rearrangement uses TRBV12-3 or TRBV12-4 and TRBJ2-2; 12 nucleotides align to TRBD2. The V gene end was trimmed by 5 bases and the J gene end by 7 bases; junction bases not matched to a gene: 8. The CDR3 contains 16 residues. CDR3 in amino acids: CASSLRTSGNFGELFF. The CDR3 DNA sequence: TGTGCCAGCAGTCTAAGGACTAGCGGGAATTTCGGGGAGCTGTTTTTT.